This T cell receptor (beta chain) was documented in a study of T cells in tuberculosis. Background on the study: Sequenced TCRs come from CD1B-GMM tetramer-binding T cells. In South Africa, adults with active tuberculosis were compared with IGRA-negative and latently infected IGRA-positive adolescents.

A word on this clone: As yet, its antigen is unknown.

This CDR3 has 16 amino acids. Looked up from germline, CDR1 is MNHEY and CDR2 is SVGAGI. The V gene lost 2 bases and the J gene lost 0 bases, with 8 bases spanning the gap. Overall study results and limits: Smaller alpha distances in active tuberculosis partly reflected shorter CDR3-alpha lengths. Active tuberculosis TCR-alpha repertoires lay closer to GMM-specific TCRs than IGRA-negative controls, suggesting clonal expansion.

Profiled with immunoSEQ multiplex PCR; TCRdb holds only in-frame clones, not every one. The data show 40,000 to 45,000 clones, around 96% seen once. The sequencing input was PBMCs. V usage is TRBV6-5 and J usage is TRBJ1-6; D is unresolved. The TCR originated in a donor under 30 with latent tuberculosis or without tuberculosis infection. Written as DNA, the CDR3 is TGTGCCAGCAGTTACCATCGGAGCTCCTATAATTCACCCCTCCACTTT. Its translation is CASSYHRSSYNSPLHF.